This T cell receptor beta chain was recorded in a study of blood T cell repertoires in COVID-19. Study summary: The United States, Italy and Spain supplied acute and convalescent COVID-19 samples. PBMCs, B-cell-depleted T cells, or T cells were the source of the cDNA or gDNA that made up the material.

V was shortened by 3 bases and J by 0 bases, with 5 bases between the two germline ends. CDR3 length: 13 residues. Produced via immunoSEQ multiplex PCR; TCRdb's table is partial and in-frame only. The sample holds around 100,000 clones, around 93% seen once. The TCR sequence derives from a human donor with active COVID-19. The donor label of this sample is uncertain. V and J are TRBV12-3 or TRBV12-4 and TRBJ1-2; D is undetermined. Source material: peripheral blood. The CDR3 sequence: CASSLRANYGYTF. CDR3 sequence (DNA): TGTGCCAGCAGTTTGAGAGCTAACTATGGCTACACCTTC.